This T cell receptor (beta chain) was sequenced during a study of T-cell reconstitution after alpha-beta-depleted transplantation in children. A library of TCRbeta sequences, prepared with unique molecular identifiers, was generated. TCRdb re-derived calls from the PCR reads in MiXCR, one entry per CDR3 protein. Among 90,000 to 130,000 distinct CDR3 sequences listed, over 9% were seen once. This clonotype has ten or more counts. What it binds is not known. Broader study findings: The authors attributed T-cell counts and diversity one year after transplant mostly to newly produced T cells. Recipient T cells and thymic progenitors that survived were the source of the high TCRbeta diversity seen at day 60 in some patients. After transplant, at about two months, alpha-beta T cells were reportedly derived from several hundred expanded graft clones.

V lost 3 bases to trimming and J lost 1 base, with 4 bases between them. Germline V lookup: CDR1 SGHKS, CDR2 YYEKEE (reference sequence). The CDR3 is 12 amino acids. This receptor was obtained from a boy younger than 10 with acute lymphoblastic leukemia, due to receive a stem cell transplant. The sequencing here drew on PBMCs, taken before TCRalphabeta/CD19-depleted stem cell transplant. V and J are TRBV5-5 and TRBJ1-1, with D hard to call. As DNA, the CDR3 is TGTGCCAGCAGCTGGACGAACACTGAAGCTTTCTTT. Translating gives CASSWTNTEAFF.